A single sample gave rise to the 20 T cell receptor beta chains below, sequenced in a study of blood T cell repertoires in COVID-19. Measured with immunoSEQ multiplex PCR; TCRdb has only the in-frame clones, and not every one. Of tens of thousands of clones in the sample, about 85% were seen once. Source material: peripheral blood. These receptor sequences come from an elderly woman with COVID-19, enrolled during active disease.

The chain combines TRBV3-1 (or the pseudogene TRBV3-2) with TRBJ1-2; D remains unclear. The CDR3 is 13 amino acids. V was pared by 1 base and J by 8 bases, with 11 bases between. Germline-derived CDR1 and CDR2 are LGHDT and YNNKEL (reference sequence). The CDR3 DNA sequence: TGTGCCAGCAGCCAAGCAGGAGGGTGGGGCTACACCTTC. Its translation is CASSQAGGWGYTF.

This chain joins TRBV5-1 and TRBJ2-3; TRBD2 matches 11 bases. Trimming removed 2 bases from V and 4 bases from J; junction bases left unmatched: 3. The CDR3 is made up of 15 amino acids. Per the germline V gene, CDR1 is SGHRS and CDR2 is YFSETQ. The CDR3 sequence: CASSLGSGGADTQYF. The CDR3 DNA sequence: TGCGCCAGCAGCTTAGGTAGCGGGGGGGCAGATACGCAGTATTTT.

This chain links TRBV6-5 with TRBJ1-1; TRBD1 might be the D (6 bases). The germline V and J ends were trimmed by 6 bases and 0 bases, with 11 bases remaining between them. Germline V gene sequence: CDR1 MNHEY, CDR2 SVGAGI. The CDR3 sequence is 14 residues long. CDR3 loop: CASRGDTLNTEAFF. The CDR3 coding sequence is TGTGCCAGCAGGGGGGACACCTTGAACACTGAAGCTTTCTTT.

V is TRBV14 and J is TRBJ2-7; D perhaps matches TRBD1 (5 bases). The length of the CDR3 is 13 residues. Trimming pared 6 bases from V and 3 bases from J, leaving 12 bases between. Looked up from germline, CDR1 is SGHDN and CDR2 is FVKESK. CDR3: CASSDRLFYEQYF. Written as DNA, the CDR3 is TGTGCCAGCAGTGACAGATTGTTCTACGAGCAGTACTTC. Using reference TRBV14 and TRBJ2-7 for the parts outside the CDR3, the full variable domain is EAGVTQFPSHSVIEKGQTVTLRCDPISGHDNLYWYRRVMGKEIKFLLHFVKESKQDESGMPNNRFLAERTGGTYSTLKVQPAELEDSGVYFCASSDRLFYEQYFGPGTRLTVT.

The chain joins TRBV5-1 to TRBJ2-5; TRBD1 agrees at 7 bases. CDR3 length: 12 amino acids. Germline assignment: CDR1 SGHRS and CDR2 YFSETQ. With 4 bases clipped from V and 14 bases from J, the junction kept 11 bases outside the gene matches. The CDR3 coding sequence is TGCGCCAGCAGCGAGCCCGACAGGGCGGGCTACTTC. This translates into CASSEPDRAGYF.

The chain combines TRBV20-1 with TRBJ1-2; TRBD1 might be the D (5 bases). The CDR3 totals 14 residues. The germline CDR1 and CDR2 sequences are DFQATT and SNEGSKA (reference sequence). Trimming stripped 3 bases from V and 4 bases from J, with 15 bases between. CDR3 sequence: CSASLGQISYGYTF. CDR3 coding DNA: TGCAGTGCTAGTCTCGGACAAATTTCCTATGGCTACACCTTC.

The chain carries TRBV5-6 and TRBJ1-2; 8 bases line up with TRBD1. Germline lookup yields CDR1 SGHDT and CDR2 YYEEEE. The CDR3 runs 17 residues. Germline trimming cut 1 base from V and 6 bases from J; bases unmatched to any gene: 14. CDR3 coding DNA: TGTGCCAGCAGCTTGTTCGAATGGCAGGGGGCACCCCATGGCTACACCTTC. It codes for CASSLFEWQGAPHGYTF. The entire variable domain, with the rest obtained from reference TRBV5-6 and TRBJ1-2, is as follows: DAGVTQSPTHLIKTRGQQVTLRCSPKSGHDTVSWYQQALGQGPQFIFQYYEEEERQRGNFPDRFSGHQFPNYSSELNVNALLLGDSALYLCASSLFEWQGAPHGYTFGSGTRLTVV.

V gene TRBV6-5 combines with J gene TRBJ2-7; D is ambiguous. This CDR3 is 13 amino acids long. The germline V gene has CDR1 MNHEY and CDR2 SVGAGI. The V end was cut by 2 bases, the J end by 3 bases, with 8 bases between. The chain's CDR3 is CASSYGPNYEQYF. The CDR3 DNA reads TGTGCCAGCAGTTACGGGCCGAACTACGAGCAGTACTTC.

V usage is TRBV5-1 and J usage is TRBJ2-2; TRBD2 matches at 14 bases. CDR1 is SGHRS, CDR2 YFSETQ, per germline. J was trimmed by 3 bases and V by 1 base; bases with no gene match: 8. The CDR3 has 19 amino acids. In DNA form, the CDR3 reads TGCGCCAGCAGCTTGTCTACGGGACTAGCGGGGGACTACACCGGGGAGCTGTTTTTT. The encoded protein is CASSLSTGLAGDYTGELFF.

This rearrangement joins TRBV10-3 to TRBJ2-5; TRBD2 aligns across 7 bases. Germline CDR1 and CDR2: ENHRY and SYGVKD. V trimming: 6 bases; J trimming: 3 bases; junction bases outside the gene matches: 4. The length of the CDR3 is 13 residues. The CDR3: CAIRGLEEETQYF. CDR3 nucleotide sequence: TGTGCCATCAGAGGACTAGAGGAAGAGACCCAGTACTTC.

This clone came up once. V gene TRBV4-1 combines with J gene TRBJ2-1; tentative D call: TRBD1 (6 bases). The CDR3 consists of 18 residues. V lost 1 base and J lost 1, with 17 bases in between. Germline V gene sequence: CDR1 MGHRA, CDR2 YSYEKL. In nucleotides, the CDR3 is TGCGCCAGCAGCCAAGTATGGAGTACGACAGGTTCCTACAATGAGCAGTTCTTC. Translating it yields CASSQVWSTTGSYNEQFF.

This sequence joins TRBV5-1 and TRBJ1-1; TRBD1 aligns across 11 bases. The CDR3 has 15 amino acids. The ends lost 3 bases at V and 5 bases at J; junction bases unmatched: 6. Germline values: CDR1 SGHRS, CDR2 YFSETQ. CDR3 nucleotides: TGCGCCAGCAGCTCGGGACAGGGGGATTTGACTGAAGCTTTCTTT. This gives the protein CASSSGQGDLTEAFF.

This clone came up many times. The V call is TRBV19, the J call TRBJ1-6, with 8 bases identical to TRBD1. Germline V CDR1 and CDR2: LNHDA, SQIVND (reference sequence). The CDR3 is 14 amino acids. V trimming: 2 bases; J trimming: 8 bases; junction bases outside the gene matches: 2. Here the CDR3 DNA reads TGTGCCAGTAGTATACTACAGGGGGATTCACCCCTCCACTTT. This encodes CASSILQGDSPLHF.

As concerns this clone: Other nucleotide sequences in the sample specify the same CDR3. The chain joins TRBV12-3 or TRBV12-4 to TRBJ1-2; possibly TRBD1 for D (5 bases). The CDR3 contains 13 residues. The V end was cut by 2 bases, the J end by 2 bases, with 6 bases between. The CDR3 here is CASSLQGNYGYTF. CDR3 nucleotides: TGTGCCAGCAGTTTACAGGGCAACTATGGCTACACCTTC.

This chain links TRBV5-1 with TRBJ2-5; 7 bases match TRBD1. Germline CDR1 and CDR2: SGHRS and YFSETQ. The trim removed 4 bases at V and 2 bases at J, leaving 8 bases unmatched. The CDR3 consists of 15 residues. The CDR3 bases are TGCGCCAGCAGCAGTCAGGGGGTAACGCAAGAGACCCAGTACTTC. This translates into CASSSQGVTQETQYF.

This chain links TRBV2 with TRBJ1-6, with D maybe TRBD1 (6 bases). The CDR3 has 14 amino acids. The V gene lost 6 bases and the J gene lost 6 bases, with 12 bases spanning the gap. Germline values: CDR1 SNHLY, CDR2 FYNNEI. This chain's CDR3 is CASSGRDTNSPLHF. CDR3 nucleotide sequence: TGTGCCAGCAGCGGCCGGGACACTAATTCACCCCTCCACTTT.

V gene TRBV5-1 combines with J gene TRBJ2-2; 7 nucleotides match TRBD1. This CDR3 comprises 15 residues. Trimming took 0 bases from V and 1 from J; bases not matched to a gene: 0. Germline V gene lookup returns CDR1 SGHRS and CDR2 YFSETQ. This CDR3 is CASSLGQGNTGELFF. The CDR3 DNA reads TGCGCCAGCAGCTTGGGACAGGGGAACACCGGGGAGCTGTTTTTT.

This clone occurred once. V usage is TRBV30 and J usage is TRBJ2-1; D uncertain. The germline V and J ends were trimmed by 1 base and 0 bases, with 10 bases remaining between them. The CDR3 is made up of 15 amino acids. Germline CDR1 GTSNPN, CDR2 SVGIG (reference sequence). This chain's CDR3 is CAWSESPASYNEQFF. CDR3 bases: TGTGCCTGGAGTGAAAGCCCCGCCTCCTACAATGAGCAGTTCTTC.

The V and J genes are TRBV3-1 (or the pseudogene TRBV3-2) and TRBJ2-5, with D perhaps TRBD1 (6 bases). CDR1 and CDR2 (germline): LGHDT, YNNKEL (reference sequence). The CDR3 is 13 residues long. Trimming cost V 3 bases and J 5 bases, with 10 bases left between them. CDR3 DNA: TGTGCCAGCAGCCAGTACAGGGTTGAGACCCAGTACTTC. Its protein is CASSQYRVETQYF.

The chain combines TRBV7-8 with TRBJ1-2; TRBD1 might be the D (5 bases). Germline CDR1 SGHVS, CDR2 FQNEAQ. This CDR3 has 14 amino acids. V was pared by 1 base and J by 1 base, with 7 bases between. For the CDR3, the DNA is TGTGCCAGCAGCTTAGGGGGCCTTAACTATGGCTACACCTTC. The encoded protein is CASSLGGLNYGYTF.